These 5 T cell receptor beta chains were sequenced from one sample in a study of blood T cell repertoires in COVID-19. Here immunoSEQ multiplex PCR was the method, and the copy in TCRdb shows in-frame clones only, minus some. The repertoire holds 220,000 or so clones, with over 65% as singletons. Source material: PBMCs or T cells enriched from blood (not recorded which). These receptors were taken from an older woman who had recovered from COVID-19.

Only one count was recorded for this clone. The V call is TRBV10-3, the J call TRBJ2-1, with D unresolved. Germline values: CDR1 ENHRY, CDR2 SYGVKD. The CDR3 is 14 amino acids. The germline V and J ends were trimmed by 3 bases and 2 bases, with 8 bases remaining between them. This CDR3 is CAISDTEPYNEQFF. Here the CDR3 DNA reads TGTGCCATCAGTGATACGGAGCCCTACAATGAGCAGTTCTTC.

V and J are TRBV2 and TRBJ1-5; a possible D gene is TRBD1 (6 bases). CDR3 length: 15 amino acids. The germline CDR1 and CDR2 sequences are SNHLY and FYNNEI. Between the trimmed V and J ends, which lost 4 bases and 4 bases, there was a span of 14 bases. CDR3 sequence reads: CASSGQAFQNQPQHF. The CDR3 nucleotides are TGTGCCAGCAGTGGACAGGCGTTCCAAAATCAGCCCCAGCATTTT.

This chain joins TRBV12-5 and TRBJ2-5, with TRBD1 matching 8 bases. CDR1 is LGHNT, CDR2 FRNRAP, per germline. This CDR3 is 16 amino acids long. The trim removed 4 bases at V and 1 base at J, leaving 8 bases unmatched. The CDR3 region is CASGSPGTGSQETQYF. The CDR3 bases are TGTGCTAGTGGTTCGCCGGGGACAGGCAGCCAAGAGACCCAGTACTTC. Full variable domain (missing parts from reference TRBV12-5 and TRBJ2-5): DARVTQTPRHKVTEMGQEVTMRCQPILGHNTVFWYRQTMMQGLELLAYFRNRAPLDDSGMPKDRFSAEMPDATLATLKIQPSEPRDSAVYFCASGSPGTGSQETQYFGPGTRLLVL.

This clone came up once. This chain uses TRBV5-6 with TRBJ2-7, with D possibly being TRBD2 (5 bases). This CDR3 comprises 16 residues. The germline V and J ends were trimmed by 3 bases and 4 bases, with 20 bases remaining between them. Germline V gives CDR1 SGHDT, CDR2 YYEEEE. The CDR3 DNA sequence: TGTGCCAGCAGCTCGGGTTATGGGCCCCGGAGGTACGAGCAGTACTTC. It encodes CASSSGYGPRRYEQYF.

This CDR3 reads CASSTQGRANEKLFF. The CDR3 DNA sequence: TGCGCCAGCAGCACCCAGGGTCGGGCTAATGAAAAACTGTTTTTT. The chain couples TRBV5-1 to TRBJ1-4; D might be TRBD1 (5 bases). Germline V gene sequence: CDR1 SGHRS, CDR2 YFSETQ. Trimming removed 4 bases from V and 3 bases from J, with 13 bases in between. The CDR3 covers 15 residues. The whole variable domain, filled in from reference TRBV5-1 and TRBJ1-4, reads KAGVTQTPRYLIKTRGQQVTLSCSPISGHRSVSWYQQTPGQGLQFLFEYFSETQRNKGNFPGRFSGRQFSNSRSEMNVSTLELGDSALYLCASSTQGRANEKLFFGSGTQLSVL.